Following are 25 T cell receptor beta chains from one sample sequenced in a study of PD-1 blockade in mismatch repair-deficient tumors. Repertoires were generated with immunoSEQ multiplex PCR, while TCRdb's copy carries only in-frame clones and drops some. The sample lists around 100,000 clones, around 80% seen once, with about 4.7% in the top ten. This specimen was peripheral blood, taken approximately 60 weeks after starting pembrolizumab. These receptor sequences come from an adult with mismatch repair-deficient cancer.

The chain is built from TRBV7-9 and TRBJ1-1; a possible D gene is TRBD1 (6 bases). V dropped 3 bases and J dropped 4 bases, with 12 bases sitting between them. The CDR3 totals 14 residues. The germline V gene encodes CDR1 SEHNR and CDR2 FQNEAQ (reference sequence). In DNA form, the CDR3 reads TGTGCCAGCAGCTTTAACAGGGATACCACTGAAGCTTTCTTT. Encoded protein: CASSFNRDTTEAFF. The full variable domain, completed using reference TRBV7-9 and TRBJ1-1, is DTGVSQNPRHKITKRGQNVTFRCDPISEHNRLYWYRQTLGQGPEFLTYFQNEAQLEKSRLLSDRFSAERPKGSFSTLEIQRTEQGDSAMYLCASSFNRDTTEAFFGQGTRLTVV.

The chain carries TRBV19 and TRBJ2-7; 7 positions agree with TRBD2. Per the germline V gene, CDR1 is LNHDA and CDR2 is SQIVND (reference sequence). There are 17 residues in the CDR3. Trimming cost V 3 bases and J 5 bases; bases outside gene matches: 16. In nucleotides, the CDR3 is TGTGCCAGTAGTATTGGGGGGGGTCCCTCTAGGATTAACGAGCAGTACTTC. Encoded protein: CASSIGGGPSRINEQYF.

This sequence joins TRBV7-9 and TRBJ1-4; 11 nucleotides line up with TRBD1. The junction had 6 bases not matched to a gene; V was cut back by 1 base and J by 8 bases. Per germline, CDR1 SEHNR and CDR2 FQNEAQ (reference sequence). The CDR3 covers 16 residues. CDR3: CASSLGAGTGGEKLFF. In DNA form, the CDR3 reads TGTGCCAGCAGCTTAGGAGCCGGGACAGGGGGAGAAAAACTGTTTTTT.

CDR3 in DNA: TGTGCCAGTAGCGGCAGGGACAACACTGAAGCTTTCTTT. This sequence encodes CASSGRDNTEAFF. The rearrangement uses TRBV19 and TRBJ1-1, with D possibly being TRBD1 (5 bases). CDR1 and CDR2 (germline): LNHDA, SQIVND (reference sequence). Trimming removed 6 bases at V and 2 bases at J, with 10 bases between. The CDR3 covers 13 residues.

This clone was detected once. The V gene is TRBV9, the J gene TRBJ1-5; the D is unclear. Germline loops: CDR1 SGDLS, CDR2 YYNGEE. The CDR3 sequence is 20 residues long. The V end lost 0 bases, the J end lost 0 bases, and 22 bases lay between the germline ends. In DNA, the CDR3 is TGTGCCAGCAGCGTAGGAGACGAAGGCTCTTTGGGTTATAGCAATCAGCCCCAGCATTTT. Its protein product is CASSVGDEGSLGYSNQPQHF.

This chain uses TRBV5-1 with TRBJ2-1; the match to TRBD1 covers 9 bases. Losses at the gene ends were 0 bases for V and 14 bases for J; bases not matched to a gene: 6. The CDR3 is 13 amino acids. Germline-derived CDR1 and CDR2 are SGHRS and YFSETQ. The CDR3 coding sequence is TGCGCCAGCAGCTTGGGGGACAGGGAAGAAAAGTTCTTC. Encoded protein: CASSLGDREEKFF. The full variable domain, with the rest looked up from reference TRBV5-1 and TRBJ2-1, is KAGVTQTPRYLIKTRGQQVTLSCSPISGHRSVSWYQQTPGQGLQFLFEYFSETQRNKGNFPGRFSGRQFSNSRSEMNVSTLELGDSALYLCASSLGDREEKFFGPGTRLTVL.

In its sample, this clone was seen a few times. This chain joins TRBV7-9 and TRBJ1-2, with unresolved D. Trimming stripped 7 bases from V and 1 base from J, with 13 bases between. This CDR3 spans 14 amino acids. Germline V gives CDR1 SEHNR, CDR2 FQNEAQ (reference sequence). The CDR3: CASTSGHINYGYTF. The DNA for the CDR3 is TGTGCCAGCACCTCGGGTCACATTAACTATGGCTACACCTTC.

V gene TRBV5-5 combines with J gene TRBJ2-1; D gene ambiguous. This CDR3 has 11 residues. Germline lookup yields CDR1 SGHKS and CDR2 YYEKEE (reference sequence). V lost 2 bases and J lost 9, with 6 bases in between. The CDR3 region has the DNA TGTGCCAGCAGCTTAGTATCTGAGCAGTTCTTC. Translating it yields CASSLVSEQFF.

The chain is built from TRBV6-5 and TRBJ2-3; D is ambiguous. This CDR3 comprises 12 residues. V was clipped by 6 bases and J by 3 bases, with 7 bases between them. CDR1 MNHEY and CDR2 SVGAGI come from the germline V gene. The DNA of the CDR3 is TGTGCCAGCAGCCCCCGGACAGATACGCAGTATTTT. It translates to CASSPRTDTQYF.

This chain links TRBV4-3 with TRBJ2-6; no reliable D call. The V end was cut by 0 bases, the J end by 0 bases, with 3 bases between. Germline CDR1 reads LGHNA; CDR2 reads YSLEER. The length of the CDR3 is 15 residues. For the CDR3, the DNA is TGCGCCAGCAGCCAAGAGAACTCTGGGGCCAACGTCCTGACTTTC. Its translation is CASSQENSGANVLTF.

CDR3 sequence (DNA): TGCAGCGTTGAAGATGGGGGGCAGCCCCAGCATTTT. Protein product: CSVEDGGQPQHF. The chain recombines TRBV29-1 with TRBJ1-5; TRBD1 might be the D (5 bases). The V and J ends lost 0 bases and 7 bases respectively, with 7 bases between them. CDR3 size: 12 residues. Germline V gene data show CDR1 as SQVTM and CDR2 as ANQGSEA.

The J gene is TRBJ1-4, the V gene TRBV5-1; D possibly corresponds to TRBD1 (5 bases). V was pared by 7 bases and J by 2 bases, with 12 bases between. CDR1 and CDR2 (germline): SGHRS, YFSETQ. CDR3 length equals 14 residues. This chain's CDR3 is CASYPGPTNEKLFF. The CDR3 DNA reads as TGCGCCAGCTACCCGGGACCCACTAATGAAAAACTGTTTTTT.

This clone has a handful of counts. The chain is built from TRBV6-6 and TRBJ1-2; D perhaps matches TRBD1 (5 bases). The V gene lost 6 bases and the J gene lost 10 bases, with 15 bases spanning the gap. CDR1 and CDR2 from the germline V gene are MNHNY and SVGAGI (reference sequence). The CDR3 runs 12 residues. CDR3 sequence reads: CASSLTVTNYTF. For the CDR3, the DNA is TGTGCCAGCAGCCTGACAGTGACCAACTACACCTTC.

The genes are TRBV19 and TRBJ2-1; TRBD1 is a possible D gene (7 bases). The germline V gene has CDR1 LNHDA and CDR2 SQIVND (reference sequence). The CDR3 contains 14 residues. Trimming left V 5 bases short and J 5 bases short, with 13 bases between. The CDR3 loop is CASSGGGPHNEQFF. CDR3 DNA sequence: TGTGCCAGTAGTGGAGGGGGCCCCCACAATGAGCAGTTCTTC.

The chain employs TRBV7-8 and TRBJ2-3, with 8 bases aligning to TRBD2. CDR3 length: 17 residues. Unmatched junction bases numbered 13, after V lost 5 bases and J lost 3 bases. CDR1 and CDR2 (germline): SGHVS, FQNEAQ. Here the CDR3 reads CASSPGGGNRLTDTQYF. CDR3 bases: TGTGCCAGCAGCCCCGGGGGGGGGAACCGCCTAACAGATACGCAGTATTTT.

Details on this clone: In the same sample, other DNA sequences code for this CDR3. The chain joins TRBV9 to TRBJ2-7; 12 bases are shared with TRBD2. Germline trimming cut 0 bases from V and 4 bases from J; bases unmatched to any gene: 2. Germline CDR1 is SGDLS and CDR2 is YYNGEE. The CDR3 has 15 amino acids. For the CDR3, the DNA is TGTGCCAGCAGCGTAGGGCTAGCGGGAGGGTACGAGCAGTACTTC. Its translation: CASSVGLAGGYEQYF.

Turning to this clone: This may be a read error, as it is one base from a much larger clone. Other DNA sequences in this specimen translate into the identical CDR3. The chain recombines TRBV7-2 with TRBJ2-1; 9 positions match TRBD2. Germline CDR1 is SGHTA and CDR2 is FQGNSA. The CDR3 length is 14 residues. Germline trimming cut 3 bases from V and 13 bases from J; bases unmatched to any gene: 10. The CDR3 loop is CASSFLGTSSEQFF. The CDR3 DNA reads as TGTGCCAGCAGCTTTCTAGGGACTAGCAGTGAACAGTTCTTC.

The rearrangement joins TRBV2 to TRBJ1-4, with D maybe TRBD1 (5 bases). V was pared by 8 bases and J by 8 bases, with 15 bases between. The CDR3 is 13 amino acids. CDR1 and CDR2 (germline): SNHLY, FYNNEI. CDR3 DNA sequence: TGTGCCAGCGCGCGGCAGGGTCAGGAAAAACTGTTTTTT. This codes for CASARQGQEKLFF.

The rearrangement joins TRBV6-6 to TRBJ2-1; D is uncertain. The V and J ends lost 8 bases and 6 bases respectively, with 8 bases between them. In germline, CDR1 is MNHNY, CDR2 SVGAGI (reference sequence). The CDR3 consists of 11 residues. The CDR3 nucleotides are TGTGCCAGCTCACAGTTCAATGAGCAGTTCTTC. Translated, it gives CASSQFNEQFF.

The genes are TRBV5-6 and TRBJ2-5; TRBD1 is a possible D gene (6 bases). Looked up from germline, CDR1 is SGHDT and CDR2 is YYEEEE. V was clipped by 4 bases and J by 5 bases, with 18 bases between them. The CDR3 spans 15 residues. CDR3 nucleotide sequence: TGTGCCAGCAGCCGTTCCAGGGGACCCTTGGAGACCCAGTACTTC. Encoded protein: CASSRSRGPLETQYF.

This clone was detected a few times. V and J are TRBV9 and TRBJ2-1; 7 nucleotides align to TRBD2. Germline loops: CDR1 SGDLS, CDR2 YYNGEE. The V segment lost 2 bases and the J segment 4 bases; nucleotides outside the gene matches: 3. The CDR3 has 14 residues. The CDR3 sequence is CASSVGEGYNEQFF. In DNA form, the CDR3 reads TGTGCCAGCAGCGTTGGGGAGGGGTACAATGAGCAGTTCTTC.

The chain recombines TRBV7-9 with TRBJ1-2; 7 bases align to TRBD1. The ends lost 7 bases at V and 7 bases at J; junction bases unmatched: 9. The CDR3 totals 13 residues. Germline CDR1 is SEHNR and CDR2 is FQNEAQ (reference sequence). The CDR3, as DNA: TGTGCCAGCACAAATGACAGGGAGGCTGGCTACACCTTC. As protein: CASTNDREAGYTF.

The V call is TRBV19, the J call TRBJ1-5, with D perhaps matching TRBD1 (6 bases). V was trimmed by 2 bases and J by 2 bases, leaving 10 bases between them. The germline CDR1 and CDR2 sequences are LNHDA and SQIVND (reference sequence). The CDR3 totals 15 residues. The CDR3 sequence is CASSISAGGNQPQHF. CDR3 DNA: TGTGCCAGTAGTATATCCGCAGGGGGCAATCAGCCCCAGCATTTT.

The chain recombines TRBV5-6 with TRBJ2-1; no definite D call. Deletions cut 0 bases from V and 12 bases from J, with 13 bases between. The CDR3 is made up of 13 amino acids. CDR1 SGHDT and CDR2 YYEEEE come from the germline V gene. The CDR3 protein is CASSLGYASWQFF. The DNA of the CDR3 is TGTGCCAGCAGCTTGGGGTACGCCTCCTGGCAGTTCTTC.

The V and J genes are TRBV28 and TRBJ1-5; 10 bases map to TRBD1. Germline loops: CDR1 MDHEN, CDR2 SYDVKM. The CDR3 loop spans 15 amino acids. V trimming: 2 bases; J trimming: 6 bases; junction bases outside the gene matches: 4. DNA of the CDR3: TGTGCCAGCAGTTTAAGGGGACAGGGGTTTCAGCCCCAGCATTTT. This encodes CASSLRGQGFQPQHF.